This T cell receptor (beta chain) was observed in a study of T cells in Graves' hyperthyroidism and ophthalmopathy. Study information: Initial diagnosis, before any treatment, was when peripheral blood was collected.

Using RNA transcripts as the source, TCR beta CDR3 regions were amplified. The HTBI primer set was used in a first-round RT-PCR of the TCR CDR3. Using its own MiXCR run on the multiplex PCR reads, TCRdb lists one record per CDR3 protein. Seen here are under 450,000 distinct CDR3 sequences, 15% to 19% observed once, and the top ten hold approximately 7.5%. This clonotype was observed a handful of times. Graves' hyperthyroidism qualified as stable when ophthalmopathy did not progress within 18 months. Hyperthyroidism was newly diagnosed in patients aged 18 to 65 (duration under 2 months). Clinical symptoms, serum thyroxine and TRAb, thyroid ultrasound and orbital computed tomography were used for the diagnoses. Unmatched junction bases numbered 4, after V lost 0 bases and J lost 5 bases. The CDR3 runs 15 residues. Germline lookup yields CDR1 ENHRY and CDR2 SYGVKD.

The chain links TRBV10-3 to TRBJ2-1; TRBD2 aligns across 7 bases. The receptor comes from a woman younger than 30 with Graves' hyperthyroidism. The sequenced sample consisted of blood. This chain's CDR3 is CAISESPSGDNEQFF. In DNA form, the CDR3 reads TGTGCCATCAGTGAGTCGCCTAGCGGAGACAATGAGCAGTTCTTC.